Below, one T cell receptor (beta chain) is given with its context. This clone was observed a few times. It lacks a known antigen. Per-base quality was not reported, and no clone a single base away is much larger than it. This entry is derived from a study of blood T cell repertoires in COVID-19 (dated by TCRdb to between 2020 and 2021). The study in broad terms: Samples from collaborators originated in the United States, Italy and Spain and spanned both the acute and convalescent phases of COVID-19. The samples were drawn from the first 160 participants of the ongoing ImmuneRACE study and from 1,254 subjects provided by 6 global collaborators. Subjects who had been exposed to COVID-19, were actively infected with it, or had recovered from it provided the deeply sampled blood TCRbeta repertoires that made up the dataset. The prospective study material was composed of cDNA or gDNA derived from T cells, B-cell-depleted T cells, or PBMCs. Nearly every sample came with metadata listing a de-identified subject ID, COVID-19 status, age in years and sex. A freely available public database, intended as a resource for researchers studying the immune response to SARS-CoV-2, is where the repertoires were released. Where available, HLA class I and class II types were taken from metadata supplied by the sample provider and were not determined by assay-based typing. Results and caveats for the whole study, not just this receptor: The amount of clinical and demographic metadata varied by source and participant and was provided uncurated.

Whole blood was collected in K2EDTA tubes by collaborating institutions according to the institutions' own protocols. For TCRbeta analysis, collaborators shipped samples as frozen whole blood, isolated PBMCs, or DNA extracted from either of those sample types. The CDR3, from cysteine to phenylalanine, totals 16 residues. Of all the DNA, just the CDR3 is kept, 48 bases in frame from base 1. TCRbeta CDR3 regions were amplified from genomic DNA using the immunoSEQ Assay, a bias-controlled multiplex PCR. Per the original workflow: Nucleated cell counts per sample were estimated from amplification of reference gene primers within the assay. Sequence reads were collapsed and filtered to measure the absolute abundance of every unique TCRbeta CDR3 rearrangement. Productive Simpson clonality was computed per sample as the square root of Simpson's diversity index over productive rearrangements. This is the immuneACCESS table as TCRdb keeps it, with only in-frame sequences that have V and J called. A part of the clones is gone; compared with another copy, unresolved V genes explain less than half, and the rest is unexplained. From that table come the V and J calls and clone size; the DNA was used to work out D and trimming. The sample yields about 78,000 clones; 87% were counted once. The ten largest clones capture around 5.1% of the sample.

In this chain, TRBV21-1 is recombined with TRBJ2-3; the D call of TRBD2 is as the table states it, not checked on the DNA. TRBV21-1 represents a pseudogene. This clonotype was obtained from a woman older than 75 with active or convalescent COVID-19. Sequencing was done on a sample of peripheral blood. The base sequence is TGTGCCAGCAGCAAAGTTCGGGGTTGGAGTACAGATACGCAGTATTTT. It translates as CASSKVRGWSTDTQYF.